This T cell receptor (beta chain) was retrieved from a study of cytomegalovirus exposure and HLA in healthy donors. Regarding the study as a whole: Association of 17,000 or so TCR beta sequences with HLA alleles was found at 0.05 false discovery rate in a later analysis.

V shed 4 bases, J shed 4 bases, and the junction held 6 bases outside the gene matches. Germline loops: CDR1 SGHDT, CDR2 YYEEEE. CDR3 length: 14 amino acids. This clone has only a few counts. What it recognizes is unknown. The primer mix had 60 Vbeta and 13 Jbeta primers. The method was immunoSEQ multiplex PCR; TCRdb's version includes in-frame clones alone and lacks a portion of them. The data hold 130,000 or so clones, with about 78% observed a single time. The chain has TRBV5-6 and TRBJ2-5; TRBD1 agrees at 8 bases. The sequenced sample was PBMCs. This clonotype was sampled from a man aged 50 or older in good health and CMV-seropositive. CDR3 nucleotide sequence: TGTGCCAGCAGCCGGACAGGGTATGGAGAGACCCAGTACTTC. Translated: CASSRTGYGETQYF.